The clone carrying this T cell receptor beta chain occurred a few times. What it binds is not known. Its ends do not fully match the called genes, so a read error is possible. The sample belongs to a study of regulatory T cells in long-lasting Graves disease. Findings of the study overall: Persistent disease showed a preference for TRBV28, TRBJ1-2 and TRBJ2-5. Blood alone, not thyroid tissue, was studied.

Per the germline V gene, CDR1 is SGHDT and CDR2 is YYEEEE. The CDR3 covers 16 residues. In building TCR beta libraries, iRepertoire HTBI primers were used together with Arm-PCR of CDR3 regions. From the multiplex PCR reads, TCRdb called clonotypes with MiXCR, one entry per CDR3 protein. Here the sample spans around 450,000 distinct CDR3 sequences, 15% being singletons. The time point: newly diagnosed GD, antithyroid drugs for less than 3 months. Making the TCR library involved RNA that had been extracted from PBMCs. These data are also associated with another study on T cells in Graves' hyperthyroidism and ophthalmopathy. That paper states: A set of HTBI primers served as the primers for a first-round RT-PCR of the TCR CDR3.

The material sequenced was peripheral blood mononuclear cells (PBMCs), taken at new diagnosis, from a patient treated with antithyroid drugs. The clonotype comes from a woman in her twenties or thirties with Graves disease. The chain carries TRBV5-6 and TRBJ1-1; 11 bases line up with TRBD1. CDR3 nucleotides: TGTGCCGGCAGCTTTAGGACAGGGGGCACAAACACTGAAGCTTTCTTT. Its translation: CAGSFRTGGTNTEAFF.